This is a list of T cell receptor beta chains from one sample in a study of Graves' ophthalmopathy and Graves' hyperthyroidism. MiXCR was run by TCRdb on the multiplex PCR reads, yielding one entry per CDR3 protein. This sample has a few hundred thousand distinct CDR3 sequences, with approximately 18% found just once. Specimen: peripheral blood. These receptors were taken from an adult woman with stable Graves' hyperthyroidism. Each CDR3 is given with its conserved first and last residue. D genes are given only for firm matches. For some rows the clone size is stated as once, few or many, or as a class when expanded; others skip it.

j_call	v_call	d_call	clone_size	cdr3_aa	cdr3_nt
TRBJ2-4	TRBV10-3	.	.	CAISAGRPGQLAQNALAKNIQYF	TGTGCCATCAGTGCCGGACGGCCGGGGCAACTAGCTCAAAATGCGTTAGCCAAAAACATTCAGTACTTC
TRBJ2-5	TRBV15	TRBD1	many	CATGGQNRQETQYF	TGTGCCACCGGGGGACAGAACCGACAAGAGACCCAGTACTTC
TRBJ2-7	TRBV19	.	many	CASSMAGWPSLGEQYF	TGTGCCAGTAGTATGGCCGGGTGGCCATCCCTGGGCGAGCAGTACTTC
TRBJ2-5	TRBV28	.	few	CASSFGGSLETQYF	TGTGCCAGCAGTTTTGGGGGATCATTGGAGACCCAGTACTTC
TRBJ1-3	TRBV10-3	.	many	CAISRLQLIGDGNTIYF	TGTGCCATCAGTAGGTTGCAGTTAATCGGTGATGGAAACACCATATATTTT
TRBJ1-2	TRBV7-8	.	.	CASSSPRQGYTF	TGTGCCAGCAGCTCCCCTCGGCAAGGCTACACCTTC
TRBJ1-1	TRBV5-1	.	.	CASSLGWGMYTEAFF	TGCGCCAGCAGCTTGGGATGGGGGATGTACACTGAAGCTTTCTTT
TRBJ2-5	TRBV6-2/TRBV6-3	.	.	CASSSTKETQYF	TGTGCCAGCAGTTCGACTAAAGAGACCCAGTACTTC
TRBJ1-1	TRBV7-2	.	many	CASSLVTDYTEAFF	TGTGCCAGCAGCTTAGTTACTGATTACACTGAAGCTTTCTTT
TRBJ2-6	TRBV4-1	.	many	CASSQGTGSGANVLTF	TGCGCCAGCAGCCAAGGGACCGGCTCTGGGGCCAACGTCCTGACTTTC
TRBJ2-6	TRBV28	.	.	CASSFHQQGSRANVLTF	TGTGCCAGCAGTTTCCACCAACAGGGTTCTCGGGCCAACGTCCTGACTTTC
TRBJ1-1	TRBV29-1	.	many	CSVVRSGNTEAFF	TGCAGCGTCGTTCGGTCGGGGAACACTGAAGCTTTCTTT
TRBJ2-4	TRBV12-3/TRBV12-4	.	many	CASSPDRQGNIQYF	TGTGCCAGCAGCCCTGACCGACAAGGGAACATTCAGTACTTC
TRBJ1-1	TRBV5-8	.	many	CASSPWGGRTEAFF	TGTGCCAGCAGCCCTTGGGGGGGGCGGACTGAAGCTTTCTTT
TRBJ1-5	TRBV6-2/TRBV6-3	TRBD1	many	CASSQTGLSNQPQHF	TGTGCCAGCAGTCAGACAGGGTTGAGCAATCAGCCCCAGCATTTT
TRBJ1-1	TRBV5-1	.	many	CASSKGQMNTEAFF	TGCGCCAGCAGTAAAGGACAGATGAACACTGAAGCTTTCTTT
TRBJ1-5	TRBV20-1	.	many	CSARGPAQGPQHF	TGCAGTGCTAGAGGTCCGGCTCAAGGGCCCCAGCATTTT
TRBJ1-4	TRBV29-1	.	.	CSVGGAFNEKLFF	TGCAGCGTTGGAGGGGCCTTTAATGAAAAACTGTTTTTT
TRBJ2-4	TRBV11-2	TRBD1	few	CASSPRQGRSAVNIKYF	TGTGCCAGCAGCCCCCGACAGGGGCGGTCGGCGGTGAACATTAAGTACTTC
TRBJ2-7	TRBV25-1	.	many	CASTSPVHEQYF	TGTGCCAGCACTTCTCCGGTCCACGAGCAGTACTTC
TRBJ1-1	TRBV29-1	.	.	CSGEGVEEAFF	TGCAGCGGAGAGGGTGTAGAGGAAGCTTTCTTT
TRBJ2-5	TRBV28	.	many	CASNPGPAKYQETQYF	TGTGCCAGCAACCCGGGACCCGCCAAATACCAAGAGACCCAGTACTTC
TRBJ2-7	TRBV12-3/TRBV12-4	.	many	CASSLGARYEQYF	TGTGCCAGCAGTTTAGGGGCTCGCTACGAGCAGTACTTC
TRBJ1-2	TRBV7-9	.	many	CASGDLRGYGYTF	TGTGCCAGCGGCGACCTTAGGGGATATGGCTACACCTTC
TRBJ2-2	TRBV4-1	.	.	CASSQEWLRQSTGELFF	TGCGCCAGCAGCCAAGAGTGGTTGCGCCAATCCACCGGGGAGCTGTTTTTT
TRBJ1-5	TRBV12-3/TRBV12-4	TRBD1	many	CASRTGTGKNQPQHF	TGTGCCAGCAGAACCGGGACAGGGAAAAATCAGCCCCAGCATTTT
TRBJ2-7	TRBV5-1	TRBD2	many	CASSLGRTSGTYEQYF	TGCGCCAGCAGCTTGGGGAGGACTAGCGGAACCTACGAGCAGTACTTC
TRBJ2-5	TRBV7-9	TRBD2	many	CASSHVLGLAVETQYF	TGTGCCAGCAGTCATGTTCTTGGACTAGCTGTAGAGACCCAGTACTTC
TRBJ1-1	TRBV7-3	.	few	CASSSGPYPDTEAFF	TGTGCCAGCAGCTCCGGACCCTACCCTGACACTGAAGCTTTCTTT
TRBJ1-2	TRBV4-1	TRBD1	many	CASSQDWGDRGSGYTF	TGCGCCAGCAGCCAAGATTGGGGAGACAGGGGATCTGGCTACACCTTC
TRBJ2-5	TRBV27	.	.	CASSFLTGQETQYF	TGTGCCAGCAGTTTTCTTACAGGCCAAGAGACCCAGTACTTC
TRBJ2-4	TRBV7-8	TRBD2	many	CASSLDNSGTKYF	TGTGCCAGCAGCTTAGATAATAGCGGGACAAAGTACTTC
TRBJ1-1	TRBV20-1	.	.	CSASDAEAFF	TGCAGTGCTTCCGACGCTGAAGCTTTCTTT
TRBJ1-2	TRBV4-1	.	many	CASSQVGNYGYTF	TGCGCCAGCAGCCAAGTTGGGAACTATGGCTACACCTTC
TRBJ1-3	TRBV12-3/TRBV12-4	.	many	CASSPGGVGNTIYF	TGTGCCAGCAGTCCGGGGGGCGTCGGAAACACCATATATTTT
TRBJ2-7	TRBV6-1	.	.	CVGSTQGTYEQYF	TGTGTCGGCAGTACCCAGGGGACCTACGAGCAGTACTTC
TRBJ1-5	TRBV4-3	.	few	CASSQDPSRTQPQHF	TGCGCCAGCAGCCAAGATCCGAGCAGGACTCAGCCCCAGCATTTT
TRBJ1-2	TRBV30	.	many	CAWKRMSGSYGYTF	TGTGCCTGGAAACGTATGTCGGGGAGCTATGGCTACACCTTC
TRBJ2-7	TRBV4-1	.	.	CASSQAPLQGSYEQYF	TGCGCCAGCAGCCAAGCCCCGTTACAGGGCTCCTACGAGCAGTACTTC
TRBJ2-7	TRBV6-1	.	.	CASSDSSRPYEQYF	TGTGCCAGCAGTGATAGTTCCCGTCCCTACGAGCAGTACTTC
TRBJ2-3	TRBV10-3	.	few	CATKKRASGTDTQYF	TGTGCCACAAAAAAAAGGGCTAGCGGCACAGATACGCAGTATTTT
TRBJ1-1	TRBV6-4	.	few	CASSRISDVMACW	TGTGCCAGCAGTAGGATATCGGATGTTATGGCTTGCTGG